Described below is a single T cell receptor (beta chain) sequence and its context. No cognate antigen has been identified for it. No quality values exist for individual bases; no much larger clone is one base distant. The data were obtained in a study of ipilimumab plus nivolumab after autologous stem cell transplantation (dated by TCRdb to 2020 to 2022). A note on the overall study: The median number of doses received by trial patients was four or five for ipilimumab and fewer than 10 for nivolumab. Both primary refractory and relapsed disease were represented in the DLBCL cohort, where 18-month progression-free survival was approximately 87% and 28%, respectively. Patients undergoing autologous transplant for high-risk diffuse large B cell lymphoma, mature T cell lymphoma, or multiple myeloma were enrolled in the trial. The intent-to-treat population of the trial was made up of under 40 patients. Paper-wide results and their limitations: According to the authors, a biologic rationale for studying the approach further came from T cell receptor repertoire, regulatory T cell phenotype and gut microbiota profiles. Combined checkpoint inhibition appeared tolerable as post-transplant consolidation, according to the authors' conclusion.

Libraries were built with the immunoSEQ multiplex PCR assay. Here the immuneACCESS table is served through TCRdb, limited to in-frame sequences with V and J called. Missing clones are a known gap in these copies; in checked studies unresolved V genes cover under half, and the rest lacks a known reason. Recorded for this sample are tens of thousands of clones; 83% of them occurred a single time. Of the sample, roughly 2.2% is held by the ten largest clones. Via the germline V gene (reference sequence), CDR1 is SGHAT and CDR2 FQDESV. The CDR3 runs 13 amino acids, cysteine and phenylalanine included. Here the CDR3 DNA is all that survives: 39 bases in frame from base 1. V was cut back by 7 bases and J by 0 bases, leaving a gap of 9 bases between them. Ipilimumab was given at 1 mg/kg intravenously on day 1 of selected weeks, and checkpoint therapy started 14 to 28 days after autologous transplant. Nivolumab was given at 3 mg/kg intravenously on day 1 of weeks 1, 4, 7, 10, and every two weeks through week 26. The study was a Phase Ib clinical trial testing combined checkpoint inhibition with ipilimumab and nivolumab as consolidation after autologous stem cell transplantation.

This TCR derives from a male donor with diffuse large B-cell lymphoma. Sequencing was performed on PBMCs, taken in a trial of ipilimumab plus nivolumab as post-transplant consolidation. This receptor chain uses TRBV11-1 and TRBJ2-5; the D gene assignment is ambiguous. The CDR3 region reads CASKAANQETQYF. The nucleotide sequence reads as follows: TGTGCCAGCAAGGCAGCGAACCAAGAGACCCAGTACTTC.